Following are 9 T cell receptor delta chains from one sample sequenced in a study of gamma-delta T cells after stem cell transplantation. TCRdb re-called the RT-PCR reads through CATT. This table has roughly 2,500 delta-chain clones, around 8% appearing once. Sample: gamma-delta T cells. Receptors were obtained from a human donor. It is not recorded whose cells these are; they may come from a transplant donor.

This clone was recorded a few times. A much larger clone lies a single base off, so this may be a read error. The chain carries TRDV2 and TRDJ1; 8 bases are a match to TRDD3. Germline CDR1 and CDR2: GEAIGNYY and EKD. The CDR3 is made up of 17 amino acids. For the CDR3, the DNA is TGTGCCTGTGACACACTGGGGGTCGACATTAACACCGATAAACTCACCTTT. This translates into CACDTLGVDINTDKLTF.

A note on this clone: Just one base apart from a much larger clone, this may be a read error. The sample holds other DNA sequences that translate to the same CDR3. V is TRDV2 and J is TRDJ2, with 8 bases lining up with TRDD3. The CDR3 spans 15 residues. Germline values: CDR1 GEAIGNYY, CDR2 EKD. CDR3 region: CACVKGIRLTAHLFF. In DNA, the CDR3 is TGTGCCTGTGTGAAAGGGATACGCTTGACAGCACACCTCTTCTTT.

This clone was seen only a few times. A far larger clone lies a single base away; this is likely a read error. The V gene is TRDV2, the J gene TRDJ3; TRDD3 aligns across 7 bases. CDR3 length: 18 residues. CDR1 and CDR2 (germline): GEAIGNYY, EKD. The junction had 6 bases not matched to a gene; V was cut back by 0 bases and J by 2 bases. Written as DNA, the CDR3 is TGTGCCTGTGACACCCGATCATGGGGGACCTGGGACACCCGACAGATGTTTTTC. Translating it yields CACDTRSWGTWDTRQMFF.

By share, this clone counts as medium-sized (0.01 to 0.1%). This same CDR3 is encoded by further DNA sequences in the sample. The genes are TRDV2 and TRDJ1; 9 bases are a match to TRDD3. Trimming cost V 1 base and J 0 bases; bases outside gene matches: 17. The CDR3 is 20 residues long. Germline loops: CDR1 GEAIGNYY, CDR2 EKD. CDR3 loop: CACDTVQAGGSKGYTDKLIF. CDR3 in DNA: TGTGCCTGTGACACGGTGCAAGCTGGGGGATCAAAGGGGTACACCGATAAACTCATCTTT.

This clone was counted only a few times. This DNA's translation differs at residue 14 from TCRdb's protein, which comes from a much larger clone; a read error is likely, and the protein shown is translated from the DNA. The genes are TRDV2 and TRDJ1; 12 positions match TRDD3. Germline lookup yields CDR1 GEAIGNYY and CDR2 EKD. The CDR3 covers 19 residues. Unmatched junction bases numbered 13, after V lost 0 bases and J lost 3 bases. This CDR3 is CACDTVLGDTRLNADKLIF. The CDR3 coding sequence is TGTGCCTGTGACACCGTGCTGGGGGATACGCGACTGAACGCCGATAAACTCATCTTT.

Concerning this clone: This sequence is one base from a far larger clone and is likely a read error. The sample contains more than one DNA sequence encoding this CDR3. CDR3 region: CACDGLGEGYTDKLIF. In DNA, the CDR3 is TGTGCCTGTGACGGGCTGGGGGAGGGTTACACCGATAAGCTCATCTTT. V gene TRDV2 combines with J gene TRDJ1; TRDD3 matches 8 bases. Germline values: CDR1 GEAIGNYY, CDR2 EKD. The CDR3 runs to 16 residues.

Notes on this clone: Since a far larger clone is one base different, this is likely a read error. Written as DNA, the CDR3 is TGTGCCTGTGGCACCGTCGCTCCCGGGGGAACCTCCTGGGACACCCGACAGATGTTTTTC. Translating gives CACGTVAPGGTSWDTRQMFF. This rearrangement joins TRDV2 to TRDJ3; TRDD3 is a possible D gene (6 bases). This CDR3 region has 20 residues. In germline, CDR1 is GEAIGNYY, CDR2 EKD.

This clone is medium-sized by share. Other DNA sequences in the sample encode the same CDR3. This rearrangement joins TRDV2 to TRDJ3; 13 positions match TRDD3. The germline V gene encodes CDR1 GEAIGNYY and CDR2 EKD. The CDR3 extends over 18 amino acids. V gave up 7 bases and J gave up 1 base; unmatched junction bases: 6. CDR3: CACDTGGYESWDTRQMFF. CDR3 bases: TGTGCCTGCGATACTGGGGGATACGAGTCCTGGGACACCCGACAGATGTTTTTC.

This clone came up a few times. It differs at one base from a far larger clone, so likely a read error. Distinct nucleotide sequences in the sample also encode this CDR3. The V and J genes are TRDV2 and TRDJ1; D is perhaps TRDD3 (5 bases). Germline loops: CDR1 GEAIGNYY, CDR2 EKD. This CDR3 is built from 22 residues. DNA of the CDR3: TGCGCCTGTGACACAATAAGGCCGGTGGCCATCAATACGGGTTATCAGATGGATAAACTCATCTTT. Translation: CACDTIRPVAINTGYQMDKLIF.